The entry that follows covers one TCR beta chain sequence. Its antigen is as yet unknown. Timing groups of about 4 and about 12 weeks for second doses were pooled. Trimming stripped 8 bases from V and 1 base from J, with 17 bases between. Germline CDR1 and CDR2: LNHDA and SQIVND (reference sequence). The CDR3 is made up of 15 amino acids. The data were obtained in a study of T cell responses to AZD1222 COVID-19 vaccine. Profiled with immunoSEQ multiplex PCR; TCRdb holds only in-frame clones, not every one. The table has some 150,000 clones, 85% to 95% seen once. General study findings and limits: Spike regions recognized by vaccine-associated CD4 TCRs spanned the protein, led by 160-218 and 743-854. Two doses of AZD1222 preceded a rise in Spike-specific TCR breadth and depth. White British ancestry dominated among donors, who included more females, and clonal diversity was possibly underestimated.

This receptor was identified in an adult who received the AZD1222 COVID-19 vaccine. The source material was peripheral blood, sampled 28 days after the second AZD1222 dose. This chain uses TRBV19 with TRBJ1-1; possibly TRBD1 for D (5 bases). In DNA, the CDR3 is TGTGCCAGTTGGCGGGGGGGTTTATGGAACACTGAAGCTTTCTTT. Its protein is CASWRGGLWNTEAFF.